This TCR beta chain was recorded in a study of human T cells and chemical hapten exposure. This clonotype was seen a few times. TCRdb re-called the RACE reads with MiXCR, one entry per CDR3 protein. The sample yields approximately 260,000 distinct CDR3 sequences, around 9.3% seen once. Time point defined: pre-sensitization, week 0. Treatment meaning: therapeutic diphenylcyclopropenone sensitization with weekly scalp DPC. The sequencing used whole blood, collected in connection with sensitization to the hapten diphenylcyclopropenone (DPC). The clonotype comes from a woman in her forties with alopecia areata. Some clones in this sample may be carry-over from other donors' samples.

Written as DNA, the CDR3 is TGTGCCAGCAGTTACCCCCCCTCCGGGGATACGCAGTATTTT. This gives the protein CASSYPPSGDTQYF. This chain links TRBV6-2 or TRBV6-3 with TRBJ2-3, with D hard to call. V lost 2 bases to trimming and J lost 6 bases, with 12 bases between them. CDR1 and CDR2 from the germline V gene are MNHEY and SVGEGT. There are 14 residues in the CDR3.